This T cell receptor beta chain was documented in a study of T cells in Graves' hyperthyroidism and ophthalmopathy. The overall study: Blood from the periphery was taken at initial diagnosis, before any treatment.

This clonotype turned up a few times. RNA transcripts gave rise to amplified TCR beta CDR3 regions. TCR CDR3 underwent first-round RT-PCR with the HTBI primer set. Each CDR3 protein gets one entry after TCRdb re-called the multiplex PCR reads with MiXCR. The data hold roughly 750,000 distinct CDR3 sequences, with roughly 15% observed a single time. The receptor's source is a man aged 18 to 29 with Graves' hyperthyroidism. The sample taken for sequencing was blood.

The CDR3 DNA reads as TGTGCCAGCACTAGGAGTCCCGCAGATACGCAGTATTTT. Translation gives CASTRSPADTQYF. The rearrangement joins TRBV27 to TRBJ2-3; D unresolved. This CDR3 comprises 13 residues. Germline V lookup: CDR1 MNHEY, CDR2 SMNVEV (reference sequence). V lost 7 bases to trimming and J lost 4 bases, with 12 bases between them.